This is a list of T cell receptor beta chains from one sample in a study of beta chain features in type 1 diabetes. TCRdb's copy holds only in-frame clones and misses some; the assay was immunoSEQ multiplex PCR. The sample carries over 650,000 clones, about an eighth recorded once. The sample comprised naive CD4+ T cells from blood. These receptors came from a man between 18 and 35 years old with type 1 diabetes. CDR3s include the opening cysteine and the closing phenylalanine or tryptophan. The order of the fields is CDR3 length, clone size, V gene, J gene, D gene, CDR3 protein, CDR3 DNA. The D gene is left open where the match is weak. Size tells how often a clone was seen (once, few, many) or the class of an expanded clone, and some rows leave it out.

16	-	TRBV21-1	TRBJ2-2	-	CASSTHGTGDTGELFF	TGTGCCAGCAGCACCCATGGAACCGGGGACACCGGGGAGCTGTTTTTT
12	few	TRBV5-1	TRBJ2-3	-	CASSLSTDTQYF	TGCGCCAGCAGCCTAAGCACAGATACGCAGTATTTT
15	-	TRBV6-5	TRBJ2-6	-	CASSRQETGANVLTF	TGTGCCAGCAGCCGACAGGAGACTGGGGCCAACGTCCTGACTTTC
13	-	TRBV7-9	TRBJ2-3	-	CASSQVGADTQYF	TGTGCCAGCAGCCAAGTGGGTGCGGATACGCAGTATTTT
11	few	TRBV30	TRBJ1-4	-	CAWSQREKLFF	TGTGCCTGGAGTCAGCGGGAAAAACTGTTTTTT
15	few	TRBV9	TRBJ2-2	TRBD2	CASSKSGGTTGELFF	TGTGCCAGCAGCAAGAGCGGGGGGACCACCGGGGAGCTGTTTTTT
15	-	TRBV5-1	TRBJ1-1	TRBD1	CASSPPGQGIRLAFF	TGCGCCAGCAGCCCGCCGGGACAGGGGATAAGGTTAGCTTTCTTT
16	-	TRBV14	TRBJ1-1	-	CASSHKSRVMNTEAFF	TGTGCCAGCAGCCATAAGTCCCGAGTAATGAACACTGAAGCTTTCTTT
14	few	TRBV6-5	TRBJ2-1	-	CASSYGVIYNEQFF	TGTGCCAGCAGTTACGGGGTGATCTACAATGAGCAGTTCTTC
14	-	TRBV4-3	TRBJ2-3	-	CASSLAGGTDTQYF	TGCGCCAGCAGCCTAGCAGGGGGGACAGATACGCAGTATTTT
15	few	TRBV28	TRBJ2-7	TRBD1	CASSLAGQGAYEQYF	TGTGCCAGCAGTTTGGCGGGACAGGGGGCTTACGAGCAGTACTTC
16	few	TRBV14	TRBJ2-7	TRBD2	CASSQDRTSGRGEQYF	TGTGCCAGCAGCCAAGATAGGACTAGCGGGAGAGGCGAGCAGTACTTC
13	-	TRBV2	TRBJ1-1	-	CASNIRDVTEAFF	TGTGCCAGCAATATTCGAGATGTCACTGAAGCTTTCTTT
15	-	TRBV6-5	TRBJ1-4	-	CASRRVGATNEKLFF	TGTGCCAGCCGACGGGTGGGTGCAACCAATGAAAAACTGTTTTTT
15	-	TRBV14	TRBJ2-7	TRBD2	CASSPRLAGGGEQYF	TGTGCCAGCAGTCCCAGACTAGCGGGAGGGGGTGAGCAGTACTTC
15	-	TRBV7-2	TRBJ1-4	-	CASSFFVATNEKLFF	TGTGCCAGCAGCTTTTTTGTAGCAACTAATGAAAAACTGTTTTTT
13	few	TRBV25-1	TRBJ2-3	-	CASSDSRADTQYF	TGTGCCAGCAGTGACTCTAGGGCAGATACGCAGTATTTT
13	-	TRBV2	TRBJ2-1	-	CASSPIQGTEQFF	TGTGCCAGCAGCCCTATACAGGGTACTGAGCAGTTCTTC
15	few	TRBV7-9	TRBJ2-7	-	CASSPGKGIPYEQYF	TGTGCCAGCAGCCCCGGGAAAGGGATCCCCTACGAGCAGTACTTC
14	few	TRBV10-3	TRBJ1-5	-	CAISESGRSRPQHF	TGTGCCATCAGTGAGTCGGGCCGAAGTCGGCCCCAGCATTTT
12	-	TRBV5-1	TRBJ2-7	-	CASSSDSYEQYF	TGCGCCAGCAGCTCCGACAGCTACGAGCAGTACTTC
14	-	TRBV7-3	TRBJ2-2	-	CASSSDLNTGELFF	TGTGCCAGCAGTAGCGACTTGAACACCGGGGAGCTGTTTTTT
16	few	TRBV2	TRBJ2-1	TRBD1	CASRRVGTGSYNEQFF	TGTGCCAGCAGGAGGGTTGGGACAGGGAGCTACAATGAGCAGTTCTTC
14	few	TRBV7-2	TRBJ1-1	-	CASSPGIWDTEAFF	TGTGCCAGCAGCCCAGGGATTTGGGACACTGAAGCTTTCTTT
12	-	TRBV7-2	TRBJ2-3	-	CASTDPADTQYF	TGTGCCAGCACGGACCCCGCAGATACGCAGTATTTT
15	few	TRBV7-9	TRBJ1-6	-	CASSLVGTPNSPLHF	TGTGCCAGCAGCTTAGTGGGGACGCCTAATTCACCCCTCCACTTT
15	-	TRBV11-1	TRBJ2-7	TRBD2	CATAQGLAGTLEQYF	TGTGCCACGGCCCAAGGACTAGCGGGGACTCTGGAGCAGTACTTC
16	-	TRBV5-1	TRBJ2-6	-	CASSPPDTTGANVLTF	TGCGCCAGCAGCCCTCCTGACACAACTGGGGCCAACGTCCTGACTTTC
16	few	TRBV30	TRBJ2-3	-	CAWSPRVVASTDTQYF	TGTGCCTGGAGCCCTAGGGTGGTGGCGAGCACAGATACGCAGTATTTT
16	-	TRBV15	TRBJ2-3	TRBD1	CATSRHRGPGTDTQYF	TGTGCCACCAGCAGGCACAGGGGGCCGGGGACAGATACGCAGTATTTT
11	-	TRBV5-1	TRBJ1-1	-	CASSRDTEAFF	TGCGCCAGCAGCAGGGACACTGAAGCTTTCTTT
13	-	TRBV29-1	TRBJ2-3	-	CSVSPNMQDTQYF	TGCAGCGTTTCCCCCAATATGCAAGATACGCAGTATTTT
14	-	TRBV7-2	TRBJ2-3	-	CASDTGWGTDTQYF	TGTGCCAGCGACACAGGGTGGGGCACAGATACGCAGTATTTT
14	-	TRBV11-2	TRBJ2-4	TRBD2	CASTPAGLKNIQYF	TGTGCCAGCACCCCAGCGGGACTCAAAAACATTCAGTACTTC
17	-	TRBV4-3	TRBJ1-1	-	CASSPSGGGLDGTEAFF	TGCGCCAGCAGCCCCAGCGGCGGGGGCTTGGATGGCACTGAAGCTTTCTTT
15	few	TRBV5-6	TRBJ2-2	-	CASSLVLDYTGELFF	TGTGCCAGCAGCTTGGTGTTGGATTACACCGGGGAGCTGTTTTTT
14	-	TRBV27	TRBJ1-2	-	CASSLNRQSWGYTF	TGTGCCAGCAGTTTGAACCGGCAGAGTTGGGGCTACACCTTC
14	few	TRBV4-1	TRBJ1-2	-	CASSASGGNYGYTF	TGCGCCAGCAGCGCCTCTGGGGGGAACTATGGCTACACCTTC
17	-	TRBV27	TRBJ2-6	-	CASFRTAGLPGANVLTF	TGTGCCAGCTTCCGGACAGCCGGTCTACCTGGGGCCAACGTCCTGACTTTC
16	few	TRBV2	TRBJ2-2	-	CASSPAGQGGTGELFF	TGTGCCAGCAGTCCCGCGGGCCAGGGCGGGACCGGGGAGCTGTTTTTT
13	few	TRBV5-1	TRBJ2-5	-	CASSPTPQETQYF	TGCGCCAGCAGCCCGACGCCACAAGAGACCCAGTACTTC
15	few	TRBV7-9	TRBJ1-4	-	CASSRSPGVLEKLFF	TGTGCCAGCAGCCGCTCCCCAGGGGTCTTAGAAAAACTGTTTTTT
14	-	TRBV7-7	TRBJ2-7	-	CASSLAMGVDEQYF	TGTGCTAGCAGCTTAGCAATGGGGGTAGACGAGCAGTACTTC
16	few	TRBV6-5	TRBJ2-5	TRBD2	CASSYSRSGSVETQYF	TGTGCCAGCAGTTACTCGAGGAGCGGGAGCGTCGAGACCCAGTACTTC
14	-	TRBV29-1	TRBJ2-7	-	CSVVGFGVSYEQYF	TGCAGCGTTGTAGGCTTCGGGGTGTCCTACGAGCAGTACTTC
13	-	TRBV6-6	TRBJ2-1	TRBD1	CASSLDRVAEQFF	TGTGCCAGCAGTTTGGACAGGGTGGCTGAGCAGTTCTTC
15	few	TRBV10-3	TRBJ2-1	-	CAITREWNIGNEQFF	TGTGCCATCACACGGGAGTGGAATATTGGCAATGAGCAGTTCTTC
14	-	TRBV9	TRBJ2-5	TRBD1	CASSGDRSQETQYF	TGTGCCAGCAGCGGGGACAGGAGCCAAGAGACCCAGTACTTC
13	-	TRBV2	TRBJ1-2	TRBD1	CATTGGRVDGYTF	TGTGCCACCACAGGGGGCCGGGTGGATGGCTACACCTTC
14	-	TRBV7-2	TRBJ2-2	-	CASSLVRATGELFF	TGTGCCAGCAGCTTAGTCAGAGCCACCGGGGAGCTGTTTTTT
14	-	TRBV9	TRBJ2-6	-	CASSVLSGANVLTF	TGTGCCAGCAGCGTATTATCTGGGGCCAACGTCCTGACTTTC
12	many	TRBV14	TRBJ2-1	-	CASSHFANEQFF	TGTGCCAGCAGCCACTTTGCCAATGAGCAGTTCTTC
15	few	TRBV5-1	TRBJ2-5	TRBD1	CASSHGTGDQETQYF	TGCGCCAGCAGCCACGGGACAGGGGACCAAGAGACCCAGTACTTC